Presented here are 21 T cell receptor beta chains from one specimen sequenced in a study of cytomegalovirus exposure and HLA in healthy donors. Primers for the PCR totalled 60 Vbeta and 13 Jbeta. Assay: immunoSEQ multiplex PCR; the TCRdb copy retains only in-frame clones and omits some. This sample has 150,000 to 200,000 clones; about 84% occur once, and the top ten carry around 4.9%. What was sequenced was PBMCs. These receptors all come from a man aged 18 to 29 in good health and CMV-seronegative.

The V and J genes are TRBV7-2 and TRBJ1-1; D is unclear. CDR3 length: 15 residues. Germline V gives CDR1 SGHTA, CDR2 FQGNSA. V was cut by 2 bases and J by 3 bases, with 13 bases left in between. Here the CDR3 DNA reads TGTGCCAGCAGCTTAATGTGGGCGCGGGACACTGAAGCTTTCTTT. It specifies CASSLMWARDTEAFF.

V is TRBV27 and J is TRBJ2-7; D is unresolved. CDR3 length: 13 amino acids. Germline V gives CDR1 MNHEY, CDR2 SMNVEV (reference sequence). V lost 0 bases and J 4 bases, leaving 7 bases between the germline ends. The CDR3: CASSLSLLYEQYF. The CDR3 DNA reads as TGTGCCAGCAGTTTATCCCTTCTTTACGAGCAGTACTTC.

The rearrangement links TRBV2 to TRBJ1-2; D gene unclear. Germline V gene sequence: CDR1 SNHLY, CDR2 FYNNEI. V was shortened by 8 bases and J by 3 bases, with 13 bases between the two germline ends. This CDR3 region has 13 residues. CDR3 DNA sequence: TGTGCCAGCCTGGTCTGGGCCTACTATGGCTACACCTTC. It codes for CASLVWAYYGYTF.

J is TRBJ2-2 and V is TRBV7-9, with 8 bases lining up with TRBD2. Germline lookup yields CDR1 SEHNR and CDR2 FQNEAQ (reference sequence). CDR3 length equals 14 residues. The CDR3 DNA reads as TGTTCCTCCGGGGGGGTGACGAACACCGGGGAGCTGTTTTTT. This gives the protein CSSGGVTNTGELFF.

The CDR3 reads CASSARLAGSYNEQFF. In nucleotides, the CDR3 is TGTGCCAGCAGCGCCCGACTAGCGGGAAGCTACAATGAGCAGTTCTTC. The rearrangement links TRBV5-6 to TRBJ2-1, with 11 bases matching TRBD2. Germline CDR1 reads SGHDT; CDR2 reads YYEEEE. The CDR3 contains 16 residues. Unmatched junction bases numbered 6, after V lost 4 bases and J lost 3 bases.

This chain links TRBV28 with TRBJ2-1; a weak D match, TRBD2 (6 bases). The CDR3 is made up of 15 amino acids. Deletions cut 2 bases from V and 4 bases from J, with 12 bases between. Germline CDR1 MDHEN, CDR2 SYDVKM. CDR3 in amino acids: CASSLGGRPYNEQFF. The CDR3 DNA reads TGTGCCAGCAGTTTAGGGGGGAGACCTTACAATGAGCAGTTCTTC.

The V gene is TRBV27, the J gene TRBJ2-1, with D perhaps TRBD1 (5 bases). Trimming pared 5 bases from V and 10 bases from J, leaving 15 bases between. The CDR3 has 13 amino acids. Germline CDR1 MNHEY, CDR2 SMNVEV (reference sequence). CDR3 DNA: TGTGCCAGCAGTCCGGCAGGGATTTGGGAGCAGTTCTTC. Encoded protein: CASSPAGIWEQFF.

This clone has a single count. The chain has TRBV10-1 and TRBJ2-7; 8 bases agree with TRBD1. Germline values: CDR1 WNHNN, CDR2 SYGVQD (reference sequence). Trimming took 6 bases from V and 2 from J; bases not matched to a gene: 15. The CDR3 is made up of 17 amino acids. For the CDR3, the DNA is TGCGCCAGCAGCGTTGGACAGGGAAAAAGGCGGGCCTACGAGCAGTACTTC. Protein product: CASSVGQGKRRAYEQYF.

In this sample, this clone turned up a few times. This rearrangement joins TRBV25-1 to TRBJ2-6; no definite D call. The V end was cut by 6 bases, the J end by 0 bases, with 3 bases between. CDR3 size: 13 residues. Per the germline V gene, CDR1 is MGHDK and CDR2 is SYGVNS. CDR3 amino acids: CASSSSGANVLTF. In nucleotides, the CDR3 is TGTGCCAGCAGCAGCTCTGGGGCCAACGTCCTGACTTTC. The complete variable domain, with remaining parts taken from reference TRBV25-1 and TRBJ2-6, reads EADIYQTPRYLVIGTGKKITLECSQTMGHDKMYWYQQDPGMELHLIHYSYGVNSTEKGDLSSESTVSRIRTEHFPLTLESARPSHTSQYLCASSSSGANVLTFGAGSRLTVL.

The rearrangement uses TRBV19 and TRBJ2-2; D is unresolved. Germline lookup yields CDR1 LNHDA and CDR2 SQIVND (reference sequence). V dropped 5 bases and J dropped 2 bases, with 15 bases sitting between them. This CDR3 is 16 amino acids long. The CDR3 region is CASSGRRTSNTGELFF. In nucleotides, the CDR3 is TGTGCCAGTAGTGGCAGGCGAACTTCTAACACCGGGGAGCTGTTTTTT.

The V and J genes are TRBV7-2 and TRBJ2-2, with TRBD2 as a possible D gene (7 bases). The CDR3 has 16 amino acids. Trimming pared 7 bases from V and 0 bases from J, leaving 15 bases between. Germline CDR1 and CDR2: SGHTA and FQGNSA. In DNA form, the CDR3 reads TGTGCCAGCACCCAAAGGGGGGGGACGAACACCGGGGAGCTGTTTTTT. Translated, it gives CASTQRGGTNTGELFF.

This chain links TRBV5-5 with TRBJ2-5; tentative D call: TRBD1 (6 bases). V dropped 0 bases and J dropped 2 bases, with 14 bases sitting between them. CDR1 is SGHKS, CDR2 YYEKEE, per germline (reference sequence). The CDR3 consists of 16 residues. CDR3 residues: CASSLAFRGIQETQYF. In DNA, the CDR3 is TGTGCCAGCAGCTTGGCCTTTAGGGGGATACAAGAGACCCAGTACTTC.

The genes are TRBV13 and TRBJ2-1; 10 bases match TRBD2. Germline V gives CDR1 PRHDT, CDR2 FYEKMQ (reference sequence). The V gene end was trimmed by 1 base and the J gene end by 9 bases; junction bases not matched to a gene: 9. The CDR3 contains 16 residues. CDR3 sequence (DNA): TGTGCCAGCAGCTTAGCGGGAGCGGGGGGGCTCAGTGAGCAGTTCTTC. Its translation: CASSLAGAGGLSEQFF.

For this clone: The junction shows a germline mismatch at one end, possibly a read error. The chain combines TRBV7-7 with TRBJ2-5; D call uncertain. Per germline, CDR1 SSHAT and CDR2 FNYEAQ (reference sequence). CDR3 length equals 12 residues. The CDR3 sequence is CASSYRKETQYF. CDR3 nucleotides: TGTGCTAGCAGCTACAGAAAAGAGACCCAGTACTTC. Full variable domain (remainder filled in from reference TRBV7-7 and TRBJ2-5): GAGVSQSPRYKVTKRGQDVTLRCDPISSHATLYWYQQALGQGPEFLTYFNYEAQPDKSGLPSDRFSAERPEGSISTLTIQRTEQRDSAMYRCASSYRKETQYFGPGTRLLVL.

This chain joins TRBV4-1 and TRBJ2-1; 8 bases fit TRBD1. The CDR3 runs to 15 residues. The V gene's germline CDR1 is MGHRA and CDR2 YSYEKL. V dropped 5 bases and J dropped 8; count of bases not matched to a gene: 11. DNA for the CDR3: TGCGCCAGCAGCTCGACAGGGGTTTCGGGCGATGAGCAGTTCTTC. Translating gives CASSSTGVSGDEQFF.

V and J are TRBV5-6 and TRBJ2-3; possible D gene TRBD2, 5 bases. The CDR3 loop spans 16 amino acids. V was trimmed by 4 bases and J by 4 bases, leaving 19 bases between them. In germline, CDR1 is SGHDT, CDR2 YYEEEE. The CDR3: CASSHDAGSRSDTQYF. The CDR3 DNA reads TGTGCCAGCAGCCACGACGCGGGCAGTCGGTCAGATACGCAGTATTTT.

This clone was picked up one time. This chain connects TRBV11-3 to TRBJ2-7; 8 bases fit TRBD2. The CDR3 consists of 16 residues. Germline V gives CDR1 SGHNT, CDR2 YENEEA. The trim removed 5 bases at V and 4 bases at J, leaving 13 bases unmatched. The CDR3 protein is CASSPVGASGRYEQYF. The CDR3 region has the DNA TGTGCCAGCAGCCCTGTGGGGGCTAGCGGGCGTTACGAGCAGTACTTC.

This clone was observed a single time. CDR3 residues: CASSVGSGPNTEAFF. The CDR3 DNA reads TGTGCCAGCAGCGTAGGGTCAGGGCCGAACACTGAAGCTTTCTTT. The gene calls are TRBV9 and TRBJ1-1; the D gene is possibly TRBD1 (5 bases). The V end lost 0 bases, the J end lost 1 base, and 10 bases lay between the germline ends. The length of the CDR3 is 15 residues. The germline CDR1 and CDR2 sequences are SGDLS and YYNGEE.

This rearrangement joins TRBV5-1 to TRBJ2-2; 7 nucleotides match TRBD1. The CDR3 extends over 19 amino acids. The V and J ends lost 1 base and 0 bases, in that order; junction bases with no gene match: 12. The germline gives CDR1 SGHRS, CDR2 YFSETQ. CDR3 coding DNA: TGCGCCAGCAGCTTGCGAGCCGGGACAGCAAACGCGAACACCGGGGAGCTGTTTTTT. Its translation: CASSLRAGTANANTGELFF.

The V call is TRBV6-5, the J call TRBJ2-1; TRBD2 matches 7 bases. This CDR3 is built from 16 residues. After removal of 2 bases from V and 4 bases from J, the junction contained 8 bases not matched to a gene. Germline V gene data show CDR1 as MNHEY and CDR2 as SVGAGI. CDR3 sequence: CASSYGLADFYNEQFF. CDR3 nucleotide sequence: TGTGCCAGCAGTTACGGGCTAGCGGACTTTTACAATGAGCAGTTCTTC.

This clone was observed once. The chain links TRBV10-3 to TRBJ2-1; 14 bases align to TRBD2. The CDR3 runs 18 residues. The V and J ends lost 4 bases and 5 bases, in that order; junction bases with no gene match: 10. Germline V lookup: CDR1 ENHRY, CDR2 SYGVKD. CDR3 sequence: CAISVQTSGRAVHNEQFF. The CDR3 coding sequence is TGTGCCATCAGTGTCCAGACTAGCGGGAGGGCGGTCCACAATGAGCAGTTCTTC.